Here is one T cell receptor (beta chain) with its context. What it binds is not known. This entry comes from a study of T cell responses to AZD1222 COVID-19 vaccine. Trimming pared 0 bases from V and 2 bases from J, leaving 12 bases between. Germline CDR1 is SGDLS and CDR2 is YYNGEE. The CDR3 is 15 residues long. Produced via immunoSEQ multiplex PCR; TCRdb's table is partial and in-frame only. The sample has around 200,000 clones, 85% to 90% seen once. General study results and limits: Vaccine-associated CD4 TCRs ranged over spike, dominating at 160-218 and 743-854. Increased Spike-specific TCR breadth and depth were observed after two AZD1222 doses. Among the donors, most were white British and more were female, and clonal diversity was possibly underestimated. Researchers took repertoire samples only after the peak T cell response had come.

The genes are TRBV9 and TRBJ2-7; tentatively, D is TRBD1 or TRBD2 (5 bases each). The specimen was peripheral blood, collected on day 0 of AZD1222 vaccination. This clonotype originated in an adult in good health. The CDR3 loop reads CASSVGWGSAYEQYF. CDR3 in DNA: TGTGCCAGCAGCGTAGGGTGGGGGAGCGCCTACGAGCAGTACTTC.